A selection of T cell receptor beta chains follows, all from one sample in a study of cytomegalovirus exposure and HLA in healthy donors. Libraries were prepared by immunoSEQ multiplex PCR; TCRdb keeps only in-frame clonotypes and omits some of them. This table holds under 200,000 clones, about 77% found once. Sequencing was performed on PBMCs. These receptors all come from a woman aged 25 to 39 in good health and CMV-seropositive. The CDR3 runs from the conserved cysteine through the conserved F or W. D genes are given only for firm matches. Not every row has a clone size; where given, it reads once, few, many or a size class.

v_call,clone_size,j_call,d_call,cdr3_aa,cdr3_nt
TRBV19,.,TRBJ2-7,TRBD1,CASSMDREQGQYF,TGTGCCAGTAGTATGGACAGGGAGCAGGGGCAGTACTTC
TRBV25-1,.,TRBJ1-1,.,CASNHIGENTEAFF,TGTGCCAGCAATCACATCGGAGAGAACACTGAAGCTTTCTTT
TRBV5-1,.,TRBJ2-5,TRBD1,CASSSGQGGQQYF,TGCGCCAGCAGCTCGGGACAGGGTGGGCAGCAGTACTTC
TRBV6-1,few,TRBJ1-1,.,CASSERGYSEAFF,TGTGCCAGCAGTGAAAGGGGGTACTCCGAAGCTTTCTTT
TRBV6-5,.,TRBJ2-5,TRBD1,CASSAVTGMEETQYF,TGTGCCAGCAGCGCTGTGACAGGGATGGAGGAGACCCAGTACTTC
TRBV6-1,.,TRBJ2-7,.,CASSNHEQYF,TGTGCCAGCAGCAATCACGAGCAGTACTTC
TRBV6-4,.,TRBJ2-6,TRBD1,CASSPTGGSGANVLTF,TGTGCCAGCAGCCCGACAGGGGGTTCTGGGGCCAACGTCCTGACTTTC
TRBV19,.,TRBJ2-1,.,CASRRPGRWSGQGHNEQFF,TGTGCCAGTAGGCGACCGGGACGCTGGTCGGGTCAGGGGCACAATGAGCAGTTCTTC
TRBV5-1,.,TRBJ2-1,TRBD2,CASSPTLAANEQFF,TGCGCCAGCAGCCCCACCCTAGCGGCTAATGAGCAGTTCTTC
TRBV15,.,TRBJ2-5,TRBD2,CATSREAGGRETQYF,TGTGCCACCAGCAGAGAAGCGGGGGGGCGGGAGACCCAGTACTTC
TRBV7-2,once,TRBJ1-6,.,CASSVPGGPVHF,TGTGCCAGCAGCGTCCCCGGGGGGCCGGTCCACTTT
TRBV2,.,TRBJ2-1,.,CASSEVDSYRNEQFF,TGTGCCAGCAGTGAAGTAGACTCATATCGTAATGAGCAGTTCTTC
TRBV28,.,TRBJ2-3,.,CASSWANTDTQYF,TGTGCCAGCAGTTGGGCGAACACAGATACGCAGTATTTT
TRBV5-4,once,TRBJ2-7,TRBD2,CASSRTSGAAYEQYF,TGTGCCAGCAGCCGGACTAGCGGGGCGGCCTACGAGCAGTACTTC
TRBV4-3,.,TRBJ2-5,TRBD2,CASSQTSGGGETQYF,TGCGCCAGCAGCCAGACTAGCGGGGGTGGAGAGACCCAGTACTTC
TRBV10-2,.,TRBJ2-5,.,CASSVSAPPGETQYF,TGCGCCAGCAGTGTAAGCGCCCCTCCTGGGGAGACCCAGTACTTC
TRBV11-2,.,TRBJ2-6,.,CASKALRDIGLGANVLTF,TGTGCCAGCAAAGCCCTCCGGGACATAGGCCTTGGGGCCAACGTCCTGACTTTC
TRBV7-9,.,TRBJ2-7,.,CASSSPRGGTYEQYF,TGTGCCAGCAGCAGCCCCAGGGGAGGGACCTACGAGCAGTACTTC
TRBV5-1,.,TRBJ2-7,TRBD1,CASSHGTGDSYEQYF,TGCGCCAGCAGCCACGGGACAGGCGATTCCTACGAGCAGTACTTC
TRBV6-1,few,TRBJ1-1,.,CASRGGRTNTEAFF,TGTGCCAGCAGGGGTGGACGGACAAACACTGAAGCTTTCTTT
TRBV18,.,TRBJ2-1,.,CASSPNDPGMDEQFF,TGTGCCAGCTCACCTAACGACCCAGGGATGGATGAGCAGTTCTTC
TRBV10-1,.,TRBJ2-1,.,CASSEDAVGDEQFF,TGCGCCAGCAGTGAGGACGCCGTAGGGGATGAGCAGTTCTTC
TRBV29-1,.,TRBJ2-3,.,CSVEGRGTVAPTDTQYF,TGCAGCGTTGAAGGCCGGGGGACCGTAGCGCCCACAGATACGCAGTATTTT
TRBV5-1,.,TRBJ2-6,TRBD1,CASSKDRAGANVLTF,TGCGCCAGCAGCAAAGACAGGGCTGGGGCCAACGTCCTGACTTTC
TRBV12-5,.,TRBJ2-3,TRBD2,CASGTRAGGATDTQYF,TGTGCTAGTGGTACTCGAGCGGGAGGGGCCACAGATACGCAGTATTTT
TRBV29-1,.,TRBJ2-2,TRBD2,CSAAGTSGGAAGELFF,TGCAGCGCCGCCGGGACTAGCGGGGGGGCCGCCGGGGAGCTGTTTTTT
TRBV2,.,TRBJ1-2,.,CASSVRTAQARDYGYTF,TGTGCCAGCAGCGTAAGGACAGCTCAGGCGCGGGACTATGGCTACACCTTC
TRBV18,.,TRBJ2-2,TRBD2,CASSRLAGENGELFF,TGTGCCAGCTCACGCCTAGCGGGAGAGAATGGGGAGCTGTTTTTT
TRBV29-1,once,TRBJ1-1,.,CSVEIPSTGHLNTEAFF,TGCAGCGTTGAAATCCCTAGTACGGGACACTTGAACACTGAAGCTTTCTTT
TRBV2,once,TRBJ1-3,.,CASSESGSGNTIYF,TGTGCCAGCAGTGAATCGGGCTCTGGAAACACCATATATTTT
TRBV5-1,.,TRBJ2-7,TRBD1,CASGTGTGMYEQYF,TGCGCCAGCGGCACCGGGACAGGGATGTACGAGCAGTACTTC
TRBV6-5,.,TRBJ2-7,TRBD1,CASSYSAGQGHEQYF,TGTGCCAGCAGTTACTCTGCCGGACAGGGCCACGAGCAGTACTTC
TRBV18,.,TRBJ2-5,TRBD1,CASSPRTGRGETQYF,TGTGCCAGCTCACCCCGGACAGGGCGCGGAGAGACCCAGTACTTC
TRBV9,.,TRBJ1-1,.,CASSVGRGNTEAFF,TGTGCCAGCAGCGTAGGGCGGGGGAACACTGAAGCTTTCTTT
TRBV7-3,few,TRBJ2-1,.,CASSPFLTGIRGSSYNEQFF,TGTGCCAGCAGCCCCTTCCTGACGGGCATTCGGGGGAGCTCCTACAATGAGCAGTTCTTC
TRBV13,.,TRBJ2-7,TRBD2,CASSSATSGSSYEQYF,TGTGCCAGCAGTTCTGCCACTAGCGGGAGCTCGTACGAGCAGTACTTC
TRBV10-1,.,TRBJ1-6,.,CASSLTHNSPLHF,TGCGCCAGCAGCCTGACACATAATTCACCCCTCCACTTT
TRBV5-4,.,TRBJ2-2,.,CASSWEASNTGELFF,TGTGCCAGCAGCTGGGAGGCTTCAAACACCGGGGAGCTGTTTTTT
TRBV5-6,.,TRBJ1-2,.,CASSLSGQGYGYTF,TGTGCCAGCAGCTTGTCTGGGCAGGGCTATGGCTACACCTTC
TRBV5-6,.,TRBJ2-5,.,CASSLVLQETQYF,TGTGCCAGCAGCTTGGTCCTCCAAGAGACCCAGTACTTC
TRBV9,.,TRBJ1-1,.,CASSYLGGNTEAFF,TGTGCCAGCAGTTACCTCGGGGGGAACACTGAAGCTTTCTTT
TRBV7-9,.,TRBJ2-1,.,CASSFQAESSYNEQFF,TGTGCCAGCAGCTTCCAAGCGGAGAGCTCCTACAATGAGCAGTTCTTC
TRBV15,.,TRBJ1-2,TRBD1,CATSRSNKGAAFYGYTF,TGTGCCACCAGCAGATCCAACAAGGGGGCAGCCTTCTATGGCTACACCTTC
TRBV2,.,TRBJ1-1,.,CASSLLLGSTEAFF,TGTGCCAGCAGCTTGTTACTCGGGAGCACTGAAGCTTTCTTT
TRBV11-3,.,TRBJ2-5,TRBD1,CASSTRQGSETQYF,TGTGCCAGCAGCACTCGACAGGGATCGGAGACCCAGTACTTC
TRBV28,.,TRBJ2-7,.,CASSLSRVGGEQYF,TGTGCCAGCAGTTTATCCCGGGTCGGCGGGGAGCAGTACTTC
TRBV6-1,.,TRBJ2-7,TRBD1,CASSGDRGGEQYF,TGTGCCAGCAGTGGGGACAGGGGGGGCGAGCAGTACTTC
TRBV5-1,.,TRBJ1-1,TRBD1,CASSRRTGMNTEAFF,TGCGCCAGCAGCCGACGGACAGGGATGAACACTGAAGCTTTCTTT
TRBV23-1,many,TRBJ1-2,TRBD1,CASSQNRGGAHYGYTF,TGCGCCAGCAGTCAGAACAGGGGAGGTGCTCACTATGGCTACACCTTC
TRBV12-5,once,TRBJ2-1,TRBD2,CASGLVLNGGAGEQFF,TGTGCTAGTGGTTTGGTATTGAACGGGGGGGCCGGTGAGCAGTTCTTC
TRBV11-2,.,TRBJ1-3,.,CASSLARAAGNTIYF,TGTGCCAGCAGCTTAGCCAGGGCCGCTGGAAACACCATATATTTT
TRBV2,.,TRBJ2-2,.,CASNGGKSGELFF,TGTGCCAGCAATGGGGGGAAATCCGGGGAGCTGTTTTTT
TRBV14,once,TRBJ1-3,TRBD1,CASSQDLGTVSGNTIYF,TGTGCCAGCAGCCAAGATTTAGGGACAGTCTCTGGAAACACCATATATTTT
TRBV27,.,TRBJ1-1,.,CASSSGAGEAFF,TGTGCCAGCAGTTCCGGAGCGGGCGAAGCTTTCTTT
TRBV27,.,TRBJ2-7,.,CASSLPGGVTEQYF,TGTGCCAGCAGTCTTCCGGGCGGGGTTACCGAGCAGTACTTC